This T cell receptor (beta chain) was identified in a study of somatic mutations in cytotoxic T cells in rheumatoid arthritis. Study-level results: Antigenic targets recognized by the expanded CD8+ clones remained undetermined. Rising age went with increasing CD8+ clonality in rheumatoid arthritis patients; healthy controls showed no such increase.

The table came from immunoSEQ multiplex PCR; TCRdb's copy has only in-frame clones and leaves some out. The sample includes approximately 3,400 clones, approximately 88% seen only once; the top ten take around 28%. To note about this clone: Its antigen remains unidentified.

Germline V gives CDR1 SGHVS, CDR2 FQNEAQ. V lost 5 bases and J lost 15, with 17 bases in between. The CDR3 totals 12 residues. V and J are TRBV7-8 and TRBJ1-5, with a tentative D call TRBD1 (6 bases). The TCR comes from a man aged 50 or older with rheumatoid arthritis. The sample was CD8+ T cells sorted from blood. The CDR3 coding sequence is TGTGCCAGCAGCCTAACATTCGACAGGCGGCATTTT. Encoded protein: CASSLTFDRRHF.